These 27 T cell receptor beta chains came from one sample sequenced in a study of shared clonotypes between healthy human individuals. Generated by immunoSEQ multiplex PCR, the TCRdb table keeps only in-frame clones and is missing some. The table lists 2 million to 3 million clones, around 90% of them singletons. Sequencing was done on a sample of naive CD4+ T cells sorted from blood. Described subset: CD45RA+ positively selected. These receptors were collected from a young man in good health.

The sample holds a few counts of this clone. The chain carries TRBV30 and TRBJ1-5; TRBD1 is a possible D gene (5 bases). Germline V CDR1 and CDR2: GTSNPN, SVGIG (reference sequence). This CDR3 has 17 amino acids. Between the trimmed V and J ends, which lost 0 bases and 0 bases, there was a span of 15 bases. The CDR3 sequence is CAWSVPTGDYSNQPQHF. DNA of the CDR3: TGTGCCTGGAGTGTACCCACAGGCGACTATAGCAATCAGCCCCAGCATTTT.

The V gene is TRBV18, the J gene TRBJ1-1, with D tentatively TRBD1 (6 bases). Trimming left V 2 bases short and J 2 bases short, with 15 bases between. The CDR3 has 16 residues. Germline assignment: CDR1 KGHSH and CDR2 LQKENI. In nucleotides, the CDR3 is TGTGCCAGCTCACCATTCAGTCAGGGGCTAAACACTGAAGCTTTCTTT. It specifies CASSPFSQGLNTEAFF.

V and J are TRBV5-4 and TRBJ2-1, with 7 bases fitting TRBD2. The V segment lost 3 bases and the J segment 10 bases; nucleotides outside the gene matches: 7. Germline V gene data show CDR1 as SGHNT and CDR2 as YYREEE (reference sequence). There are 13 residues in the CDR3. The CDR3 sequence is CASSWWGGREQFF. As DNA, the CDR3 is TGTGCCAGCAGCTGGTGGGGGGGACGAGAGCAGTTCTTC.

Points on this clone: This sample also contains other DNA sequences that code for the same CDR3. The rearrangement uses TRBV19 and TRBJ1-5; the D gene is possibly TRBD1 (5 bases). The CDR3 covers 13 residues. From germline, CDR1 is LNHDA and CDR2 SQIVND (reference sequence). Trimming left V 5 bases short and J 7 bases short, with 12 bases between. Written as DNA, the CDR3 is TGTGCCAGTAGTCCCCAGGGAAACCAGCCCCAGCATTTT. This translates into CASSPQGNQPQHF.

This chain connects TRBV27 to TRBJ2-1, with 7 bases that match TRBD1. The CDR3 length is 15 residues. Germline lookup yields CDR1 MNHEY and CDR2 SMNVEV (reference sequence). With 0 bases clipped from V and 6 bases from J, the junction kept 5 bases outside the gene matches. CDR3 residues: CASSLSRQGSNEQFF. In DNA, the CDR3 is TGTGCCAGCAGTTTATCACGACAGGGTTCCAATGAGCAGTTCTTC.

This rearrangement joins TRBV4-2 to TRBJ1-4; a possible D gene is TRBD1 (5 bases). Trimming left V 4 bases short and J 3 bases short, with 12 bases between. The germline V gene has CDR1 LGHNA and CDR2 YNFKEQ. The CDR3 extends over 15 amino acids. The CDR3 reads CASSPWTSSNEKLFF. The CDR3 bases are TGTGCCAGCAGCCCCTGGACAAGTTCTAATGAAAAACTGTTTTTT.

This sequence joins TRBV7-3 and TRBJ2-2, with a possible D match to TRBD1 (5 bases). The germline V and J ends were trimmed by 6 bases and 7 bases, with 12 bases remaining between them. There are 13 residues in the CDR3. CDR1 and CDR2 from the germline V gene are SGHTA and FQGTGA. The DNA for the CDR3 is TGTGCCAGCAGTCAGGGAAATGTCGGGGAGCTGTTTTTT. Amino acid sequence: CASSQGNVGELFF.

The chain carries TRBV10-3 and TRBJ2-2, with 7 nucleotides matching TRBD1. V was clipped by 10 bases and J by 5 bases; unmatched bases: 13. The CDR3 contains 15 residues. In germline, CDR1 is ENHRY, CDR2 SYGVKD. The CDR3 sequence is CATGEGQALTGELFF. CDR3 DNA: TGTGCCACAGGGGAAGGACAGGCATTAACCGGGGAGCTGTTTTTT.

The gene calls are TRBV19 and TRBJ1-1; TRBD1 agrees at 8 bases. CDR3 size: 15 residues. The V gene end was trimmed by 5 bases and the J gene end by 1 base; junction bases not matched to a gene: 6. CDR1 and CDR2 (germline): LNHDA, SQIVND (reference sequence). CDR3 nucleotides: TGTGCCAGTAGTTTAGGCAGGGGGCGGAACACTGAAGCTTTCTTT. Translation gives CASSLGRGRNTEAFF.

J is TRBJ1-6 and V is TRBV19; no clear D. The germline gives CDR1 LNHDA, CDR2 SQIVND (reference sequence). The CDR3 loop spans 15 amino acids. Trimming took 7 bases from V and 7 from J, leaving 17 bases between them. CDR3 residues: CASTDRGPENSPLHF. The CDR3, as DNA: TGTGCCAGTACAGATCGCGGACCCGAAAATTCACCCCTCCACTTT.

This chain connects TRBV5-1 to TRBJ2-7, with D uncertain. CDR1 and CDR2 from the germline V gene are SGHRS and YFSETQ. Trimming removed 1 base from V and 2 bases from J, with 4 bases in between. CDR3 length: 12 residues. CDR3 bases: TGCGCCAGCAGCTTGAAGCCCTACGAGCAGTACTTC. It yields the protein CASSLKPYEQYF.

The chain recombines TRBV5-6 with TRBJ2-6; D remains ambiguous. V lost 2 bases, J lost 4 bases, and 10 bases lay in between. The CDR3 loop spans 15 amino acids. Germline-derived CDR1 and CDR2 are SGHDT and YYEEEE. The CDR3 protein is CASSFRATGANVLTF. The CDR3 bases are TGTGCCAGCAGCTTTAGGGCTACCGGGGCCAACGTCCTGACTTTC.

This clone was recorded a few times. The chain couples TRBV6-6 to TRBJ2-2; possibly TRBD1 or TRBD2 for D (5 bases each). Trimming took 6 bases from V and 4 from J, leaving 9 bases between them. Germline V gene lookup returns CDR1 MNHNY and CDR2 SVGAGI (reference sequence). The CDR3 extends over 13 amino acids. The CDR3 here is CASSGTATGELFF. Here the CDR3 DNA reads TGTGCCAGCAGCGGGACGGCCACCGGGGAGCTGTTTTTT.

This clone turned up a few times. J is TRBJ2-2 and V is TRBV9; possibly TRBD2 for D (6 bases). Trimming took 3 bases from V and 9 from J, leaving 9 bases between them. The CDR3 consists of 12 residues. From germline, CDR1 is SGDLS and CDR2 YYNGEE. CDR3 sequence reads: CASSGRGWELFF. The CDR3 DNA is TGTGCCAGCAGCGGACGGGGGTGGGAGCTGTTTTTT.

The V gene is TRBV6-1, the J gene TRBJ1-6, with 7 bases aligning to TRBD1. V was clipped by 1 base and J by 7 bases; unmatched bases: 13. Germline lookup yields CDR1 MNHNS and CDR2 SASEGT. This CDR3 spans 18 amino acids. The CDR3 sequence is CASSEVLTGEVWNSPLHF. In DNA form, the CDR3 reads TGTGCCAGCAGTGAAGTCCTAACAGGGGAGGTTTGGAATTCACCCCTCCACTTT.

The chain couples TRBV27 to TRBJ2-7, with D tentatively TRBD1 or TRBD2 (5 bases each). CDR1 and CDR2 (germline): MNHEY, SMNVEV (reference sequence). This CDR3 is built from 15 residues. The V gene lost 5 bases and the J gene lost 1 base, with 15 bases spanning the gap. Here the CDR3 reads CASSPLGGVSYEQYF. The CDR3 nucleotides read TGTGCCAGCAGTCCCCTTGGGGGAGTTTCCTACGAGCAGTACTTC.

The CDR3 region is CASSPGTGRENTEAFF. The CDR3 DNA follows: TGTGCCAGCTCACCCGGGACAGGGCGGGAGAACACTGAAGCTTTCTTT. The chain is built from TRBV18 and TRBJ1-1; TRBD1 agrees at 9 bases. Germline V gene sequence: CDR1 KGHSH, CDR2 LQKENI. V lost 3 bases to trimming and J lost 1 base; unmatched junction nucleotides: 6. The CDR3 totals 16 residues.

The genes are TRBV6-1 and TRBJ2-7; D might be TRBD1 (5 bases). The germline V gene encodes CDR1 MNHNS and CDR2 SASEGT. The V end lost 3 bases, the J end lost 2 bases, and 11 bases lay between the germline ends. CDR3 length: 14 amino acids. This chain's CDR3 is CASSDRAGTYEQYF. The CDR3 DNA is TGTGCCAGCAGTGATCGCGCAGGGACCTACGAGCAGTACTTC.

The V gene is TRBV6-1, the J gene TRBJ2-3; D is uncertain. From germline, CDR1 is MNHNS and CDR2 SASEGT. This CDR3 is built from 11 residues. V gave up 9 bases and J gave up 3 bases, with 7 bases separating them. The CDR3 here is CARQRTDTQYF. CDR3 nucleotide sequence: TGTGCCAGACAGAGAACAGATACGCAGTATTTT.

The V and J genes are TRBV7-8 and TRBJ1-3, with D hard to call. Germline assignment: CDR1 SGHVS and CDR2 FQNEAQ. Trimming removed 1 base at V and 0 bases at J, with 19 bases between. The CDR3 length is 19 residues. The CDR3 DNA sequence: TGTGCCAGCAGCTTAGGGCCCCATACGTCCCCGCACTCTGGAAACACCATATATTTT. It specifies CASSLGPHTSPHSGNTIYF.

The CDR3 bases are TGTGCCAGCAGCCTGCGGGACAGGGGAACAGATACGCAGTATTTT. It yields the protein CASSLRDRGTDTQYF. V and J are TRBV7-8 and TRBJ2-3; 10 bases are shared with TRBD1. Trimming at V came to 5 bases and at J to 3 bases, leaving 5 bases not matched to a gene. Germline V lookup: CDR1 SGHVS, CDR2 FQNEAQ. The CDR3 is made up of 15 amino acids.

This sequence joins TRBV5-4 and TRBJ1-1; TRBD1 agrees at 7 bases. Germline trimming cut 7 bases from V and 7 bases from J; bases unmatched to any gene: 7. CDR3 length: 12 amino acids. Germline V lookup: CDR1 SGHNT, CDR2 YYREEE (reference sequence). The CDR3 here is CASSLPGGEAFF. The DNA for the CDR3 is TGTGCCAGCTCCCTCCCAGGGGGTGAAGCTTTCTTT.

V usage is TRBV27 and J usage is TRBJ1-2, with D uncertain. Trimming took off 3 bases at V and 3 bases at J, with 14 bases between the two ends. Looked up from germline, CDR1 is MNHEY and CDR2 is SMNVEV (reference sequence). This CDR3 contains 15 residues. Here the CDR3 reads CASSFGDSIHYGYTF. For the CDR3, the DNA is TGTGCCAGCAGTTTCGGAGATTCTATCCACTATGGCTACACCTTC.

Details on this clone: This sample also contains other DNA sequences that code for the same CDR3. The V call is TRBV11-3, the J call TRBJ2-3; TRBD2 agrees at 7 bases. The CDR3 loop spans 14 amino acids. Looked up from germline, CDR1 is SGHNT and CDR2 is YENEEA. V gave up 0 bases and J gave up 5 bases; unmatched junction bases: 2. CDR3 sequence reads: CASSLEGRGDTQYF. CDR3 sequence (DNA): TGTGCCAGCAGCTTAGAAGGGAGGGGAGATACGCAGTATTTT.

The chain employs TRBV6-5 and TRBJ2-1; D is possibly TRBD2 (5 bases). The CDR3 has 14 amino acids. Germline V gene lookup returns CDR1 MNHEY and CDR2 SVGAGI. With 5 bases removed from V and 2 bases from J, the gap between germline ends came to 10 bases. DNA for the CDR3: TGTGCCAGCAGTGAACGGGGAGCCTACAATGAGCAGTTCTTC. It encodes CASSERGAYNEQFF.

The CDR3 loop is CASSPRWGTRGELFF. As DNA, the CDR3 is TGCGCCAGCAGCCCGCGATGGGGGACCCGCGGGGAGCTGTTTTTT. The chain has TRBV5-1 and TRBJ2-2; D tentatively fits TRBD1 or TRBD2 (5 bases each). The germline V gene has CDR1 SGHRS and CDR2 YFSETQ. Trimming cost V 4 bases and J 7 bases, with 17 bases left between them. This CDR3 is 15 amino acids long.

The V call is TRBV5-1, the J call TRBJ2-1; possible D gene TRBD1, 6 bases. With 4 bases removed from V and 2 bases from J, the gap between germline ends came to 25 bases. The CDR3 is made up of 19 amino acids. In germline, CDR1 is SGHRS, CDR2 YFSETQ. CDR3 sequence reads: CASSQPGTRGATAYNEQFF. The DNA for the CDR3 is TGCGCCAGCAGCCAGCCCGGGACAAGAGGAGCTACCGCCTACAATGAGCAGTTCTTC.